The 26 T cell receptor beta chains presented below share a single source sample, sequenced in a study of radiotherapy plus CTLA-4 blockade in lung cancer. Here immunoSEQ multiplex PCR was the method, and the copy in TCRdb shows in-frame clones only, minus some. There are around 91,000 clones in the sample; 70% to 90% occur only once, and 4% to 6% lies in the top ten. Source: peripheral blood, taken from a patient treated with radiotherapy plus ipilimumab. All receptors derive from a human donor with non-small cell lung cancer that progressed on radiotherapy plus ipilimumab.

The chain uses TRBV2 and TRBJ2-7; D is perhaps TRBD2 (5 bases). The germline CDR1 and CDR2 sequences are SNHLY and FYNNEI. V lost 8 bases to trimming and J lost 6 bases, with 17 bases between them. CDR3 length equals 13 residues. The CDR3 nucleotides read TGTGCCAGCCGGAATTTGAGGGCTCTCGAGCAGTACTTC. Protein sequence: CASRNLRALEQYF.

This clone has a single count. The chain recombines TRBV6-1 with TRBJ2-1, with 10 bases matching TRBD1. The trim removed 4 bases at V and 2 bases at J, leaving 8 bases unmatched. This CDR3 is built from 17 residues. Germline values: CDR1 MNHNS, CDR2 SASEGT. In DNA, the CDR3 is TGTGCCAGCAGTGCCGGTCTGGGACAGGGGACCTACAATGAGCAGTTCTTC. Translating gives CASSAGLGQGTYNEQFF.

The V and J genes are TRBV19 and TRBJ1-5; the D gene is possibly TRBD1 (5 bases). V lost 11 bases and J 7 bases, leaving 15 bases between the germline ends. The CDR3 is made up of 12 amino acids. CDR1 LNHDA and CDR2 SQIVND come from the germline V gene (reference sequence). The CDR3 coding sequence is TGTGCCGGTAACAGGCGAGAGCAGCCCCAGCATTTT. It is translated as CAGNRREQPQHF.

This clone was recorded once. The rearrangement uses TRBV7-9 and TRBJ1-5, with a weak D call TRBD1 (5 bases). Trimming removed 4 bases at V and 6 bases at J, with 19 bases between. This CDR3 is 16 amino acids long. Per the germline V gene, CDR1 is SEHNR and CDR2 is FQNEAQ (reference sequence). The CDR3: CASSSATSGSSQPQHF. The DNA for the CDR3 is TGTGCCAGCAGCTCGGCAACCTCAGGGTCTAGTCAGCCCCAGCATTTT. The full variable domain, completed using reference TRBV7-9 and TRBJ1-5, is DTGVSQNPRHKITKRGQNVTFRCDPISEHNRLYWYRQTLGQGPEFLTYFQNEAQLEKSRLLSDRFSAERPKGSFSTLEIQRTEQGDSAMYLCASSSATSGSSQPQHFGDGTRLSIL.

The chain combines TRBV7-9 with TRBJ2-7, with 7 bases lining up with TRBD1. The CDR3 extends over 13 amino acids. The germline V gene encodes CDR1 SEHNR and CDR2 FQNEAQ (reference sequence). With 4 bases clipped from V and 4 bases from J, the junction kept 4 bases outside the gene matches. DNA of the CDR3: TGTGCCAGCAGCTCCTCAGGGGGTTACGAGCAGTACTTC. This sequence encodes CASSSSGGYEQYF.

This chain links TRBV5-1 with TRBJ1-1; the match to TRBD1 covers 7 bases. Germline values: CDR1 SGHRS, CDR2 YFSETQ. This CDR3 region has 14 residues. The V and J ends lost 4 bases and 5 bases, in that order; junction bases with no gene match: 8. CDR3 region: CASSIDRDRTEAFF. CDR3 DNA: TGCGCCAGCAGCATAGACAGGGATCGGACTGAAGCTTTCTTT.

The chain combines TRBV11-3 with TRBJ2-7; D possibly corresponds to TRBD1 (5 bases). Germline CDR1 and CDR2: SGHNT and YENEEA. V lost 6 bases, J lost 2 bases, and 17 bases lay in between. The CDR3 loop spans 15 amino acids. The CDR3: CASSPTSRATYEQYF. The CDR3 region has the DNA TGTGCCAGCAGTCCCACGTCCAGGGCTACCTACGAGCAGTACTTC.

This rearrangement joins TRBV11-2 to TRBJ2-2; 9 positions match TRBD1. Per the germline V gene, CDR1 is SGHAT and CDR2 is FQNNGV. The ends lost 5 bases at V and 6 bases at J; junction bases unmatched: 4. The CDR3 runs 14 residues. This CDR3 reads CASSNTGGPGELFF. The CDR3 coding sequence is TGTGCCAGCAGCAACACAGGGGGCCCCGGGGAGCTGTTTTTT.

This sequence joins TRBV11-3 and TRBJ2-2; D gene unclear. The CDR3 is 12 residues long. Trimming stripped 5 bases from V and 7 bases from J, with 8 bases between. From germline, CDR1 is SGHNT and CDR2 YENEEA. For the CDR3, the DNA is TGTGCCAGCAGCATGAGAGACGGGGAGCTGTTTTTT. Its protein product is CASSMRDGELFF.

This rearrangement joins TRBV6-5 to TRBJ2-3; weak D call: TRBD1 (6 bases). V was clipped by 6 bases and J by 3 bases, with 13 bases between them. The CDR3 extends over 14 amino acids. Germline values: CDR1 MNHEY, CDR2 SVGAGI. Here the CDR3 reads CASSKGGFTDTQYF. The CDR3 DNA reads as TGTGCCAGCAGCAAAGGGGGTTTTACAGATACGCAGTATTTT.

The chain links TRBV7-2 to TRBJ1-2, with 8 bases matching TRBD1. The CDR3 covers 14 residues. V gave up 4 bases and J gave up 2 bases; unmatched junction bases: 3. In germline, CDR1 is SGHTA, CDR2 FQGNSA. The CDR3 spells CASSYGTGNYGYTF. CDR3 in DNA: TGTGCCAGCAGCTATGGGACAGGCAACTATGGCTACACCTTC.

This sequence joins TRBV5-1 and TRBJ2-2; D possibly uses TRBD1 or TRBD2 (5 bases each). CDR1 SGHRS and CDR2 YFSETQ come from the germline V gene. The length of the CDR3 is 15 residues. The ends were cut back, 4 bases at V and 8 bases at J, with 18 bases in the middle. The CDR3 region is CASSLTVGESGELFF. CDR3 DNA: TGCGCCAGCAGCCTGACAGTCGGGGAGTCAGGGGAGCTGTTTTTT.

The chain combines TRBV14 with TRBJ2-5; TRBD1 agrees at 7 bases. With V trimmed by 1 base and J by 4 bases, 0 bases remained unmatched. Germline V CDR1 and CDR2: SGHDN, FVKESK. CDR3 length: 13 amino acids. Here the CDR3 reads CASSQGQGETQYF. The CDR3 nucleotides are TGTGCCAGCAGCCAAGGACAGGGAGAGACCCAGTACTTC.

The chain is built from TRBV5-4 and TRBJ1-1; TRBD1 matches at 7 bases. The CDR3 spans 13 residues. Per the germline V gene, CDR1 is SGHNT and CDR2 is YYREEE (reference sequence). Trimming cost V 0 bases and J 11 bases; bases outside gene matches: 7. CDR3 in amino acids: CASSLVGGAEAFF. CDR3 DNA sequence: TGTGCCAGCAGCTTGGTAGGGGGCGCCGAGGCTTTCTTT.

This clone came up a few times. The chain recombines TRBV19 with TRBJ2-2; no firm D call. The CDR3 covers 16 residues. The germline gives CDR1 LNHDA, CDR2 SQIVND (reference sequence). V was cut by 1 base and J by 2 bases, with 11 bases left in between. The CDR3 here is CASSIGHTTNTGELFF. In DNA form, the CDR3 reads TGTGCCAGTAGTATAGGACACACCACCAACACCGGGGAGCTGTTTTTT.

The chain is built from TRBV5-1 and TRBJ2-6; a weak D match, TRBD1 (6 bases). V was pared by 5 bases and J by 0 bases, with 9 bases between. The length of the CDR3 is 15 residues. Germline V gene data show CDR1 as SGHRS and CDR2 as YFSETQ. The DNA of the CDR3 is TGCGCCAGCAGGAGGGGGAGCTCTGGGGCCAACGTCCTGACTTTC. Protein: CASRRGSSGANVLTF.

This clone was found once. The chain joins TRBV4-1 to TRBJ2-6; a possible D gene is TRBD2 (6 bases). Germline CDR1 is MGHRA and CDR2 is YSYEKL. This CDR3 spans 17 amino acids. V lost 0 bases and J 3 bases, leaving 12 bases between the germline ends. Here the CDR3 reads CASSQDSGTLGANVLTF. The CDR3 DNA reads TGCGCCAGCAGCCAAGATTCGGGGACTCTTGGGGCCAACGTCCTGACTTTC.

The chain uses TRBV25-1 and TRBJ2-2; D uncertain. This CDR3 has 12 residues. V was trimmed by 2 bases and J by 2 bases, leaving 0 bases between them. The germline CDR1 and CDR2 sequences are MGHDK and SYGVNS. This CDR3 reads CASSENTGELFF. The CDR3 DNA is TGTGCCAGCAGTGAAAACACCGGGGAGCTGTTTTTT.

The genes are TRBV29-1 and TRBJ1-1; 7 bases map to TRBD1. V lost 1 base and J lost 4; bases outside the gene matches: 9. This CDR3 contains 15 residues. Germline loops: CDR1 SQVTM, CDR2 ANQGSEA. The CDR3 DNA reads TGCAGCGTTGAAGGGACAGGTGGTATCAGCACTGAAGCTTTCTTT. This translates into CSVEGTGGISTEAFF.

In DNA, the CDR3 is TGTGCCAGCAGCCTGACATCTGGACGGCGTACGCAGTATTTT. The encoded protein is CASSLTSGRRTQYF. The chain joins TRBV16 to TRBJ2-3; D gene ambiguous. The ends were cut back, 4 bases at V and 8 bases at J, with 16 bases in the middle. Germline CDR1 KGHSY, CDR2 FQNENV. The CDR3 has 14 residues.

CDR3 sequence: CASTSSQGGGPEQFF. CDR3 DNA: TGTGCCAGCACTTCTTCCCAGGGTGGGGGGCCAGAGCAGTTCTTC. V usage is TRBV6-1 and J usage is TRBJ2-1, with D perhaps TRBD1 or TRBD2 (6 bases each). Germline V gene lookup returns CDR1 MNHNS and CDR2 SASEGT. The CDR3 contains 15 residues. V was trimmed by 7 bases and J by 10 bases, leaving 23 bases between them.

The chain couples TRBV7-9 to TRBJ2-7, with D unclear. The length of the CDR3 is 14 residues. Germline V gene data show CDR1 as SEHNR and CDR2 as FQNEAQ (reference sequence). Trimming removed 5 bases at V and 4 bases at J, with 15 bases between. The chain's CDR3 is CASSHLFGGYEQYF. The CDR3 DNA is TGTGCCAGCAGCCACCTGTTCGGTGGTTACGAGCAGTACTTC.

V usage is TRBV5-6 and J usage is TRBJ2-1, with TRBD2 matching over 7 bases. The V gene's germline CDR1 is SGHDT and CDR2 YYEEEE. The CDR3 sequence is 14 residues long. The J segment lost 9 bases and the V segment lost 3 bases, leaving 9 bases of the junction unmatched. The CDR3 bases are TGTGCCAGCAGCTCCTTAGGGCCGGGGGGTGAGCAGTTCTTC. It encodes CASSSLGPGGEQFF.

The chain has TRBV20-1 and TRBJ1-1; unclear D gene. The CDR3 runs to 11 residues. V lost 4 bases and J 1 base, leaving 4 bases between the germline ends. From germline, CDR1 is DFQATT and CDR2 SNEGSKA (reference sequence). CDR3 protein: CSAKKNTEAFF. The DNA of the CDR3 is TGCAGTGCTAAAAAGAACACTGAAGCTTTCTTT.

This rearrangement joins TRBV19 to TRBJ2-1; D remains unclear. This CDR3 region has 14 residues. From germline, CDR1 is LNHDA and CDR2 SQIVND (reference sequence). Between the trimmed V and J ends, which lost 3 bases and 10 bases, there was a span of 16 bases. CDR3 nucleotide sequence: TGTGCCAGTAGTATTCTATCCCGGACGGCAGAGCAGTTCTTC. This sequence encodes CASSILSRTAEQFF. Variable domain in full (rest from reference TRBV19 and TRBJ2-1): DGGITQSPKYLFRKEGQNVTLSCEQNLNHDAMYWYRQDPGQGLRLIYYSQIVNDFQKGDIAEGYSVSREKKESFPLTVTSAQKNPTAFYLCASSILSRTAEQFFGPGTRLTVL.

In DNA, the CDR3 is TGTGCCAGCAGCTCGGTCATAGCGGGAGGGCCTAATGAGCAGTTCTTC. Translating gives CASSSVIAGGPNEQFF. The chain employs TRBV11-2 and TRBJ2-1; 11 nucleotides agree with TRBD2. V trimming: 4 bases; J trimming: 7 bases; junction bases outside the gene matches: 9. Germline V gene data show CDR1 as SGHAT and CDR2 as FQNNGV. This CDR3 is built from 16 residues. The whole variable domain, filled in from reference TRBV11-2 and TRBJ2-1, reads EAGVAQSPRYKIIEKRQSVAFWCNPISGHATLYWYQQILGQGPKLLIQFQNNGVVDDSQLPKDRFSAERLKGVDSTLKIQPAKLEDSAVYLCASSSVIAGGPNEQFFGPGTRLTVL.